The clone carrying this T cell receptor (beta chain) has a count of ten or more. Germline V gene sequence: CDR1 MDHEN, CDR2 SYDVKM. V lost 4 bases to trimming and J lost 4 bases, with 7 bases between them. The CDR3 covers 12 residues. TCRdb recomputed calls from the RACE reads with MiXCR, one row per CDR3 protein. The repertoire holds around 190,000 distinct CDR3 sequences, more than 20% seen once, with roughly 6.7% in the top ten. The data belong to a study of human T cells and chemical hapten exposure. As for time point: patch test 1, 2 weeks after DPC sensitization. Described treatment: therapeutic diphenylcyclopropenone sensitization with weekly scalp DPC.

The specimen was whole blood, collected in connection with sensitization to the hapten diphenylcyclopropenone (DPC). The clonotype was recovered from a woman in her fifties or sixties with alopecia areata. Some clones in this sample may be carry-over from other donors' samples. V is TRBV28 and J is TRBJ1-2; D unresolved. CDR3 nucleotide sequence: TGTGCCAGCAGTTACGGTTTCTATGGCTACACCTTC. Protein sequence: CASSYGFYGYTF.